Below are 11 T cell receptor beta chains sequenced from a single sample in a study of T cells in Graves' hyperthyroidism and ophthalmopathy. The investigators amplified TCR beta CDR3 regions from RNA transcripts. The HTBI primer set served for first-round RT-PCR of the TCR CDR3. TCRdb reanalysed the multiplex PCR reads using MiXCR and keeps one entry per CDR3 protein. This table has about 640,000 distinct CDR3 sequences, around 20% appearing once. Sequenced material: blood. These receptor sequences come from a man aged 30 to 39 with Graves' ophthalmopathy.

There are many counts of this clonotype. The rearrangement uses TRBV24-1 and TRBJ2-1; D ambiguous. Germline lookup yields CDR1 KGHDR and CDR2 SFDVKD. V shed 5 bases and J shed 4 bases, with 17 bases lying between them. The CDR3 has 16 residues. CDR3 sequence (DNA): TGTGCCACCAGTGCAGCTCAGATAAGTTTATACAATGAGCAGTTCTTC. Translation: CATSAAQISLYNEQFF.

In nucleotides, the CDR3 is TGTGCCAGCAGCCAAGATACCGGGGGCAACACTGAAGCTTTCTTT. Translating gives CASSQDTGGNTEAFF. This chain connects TRBV4-2 to TRBJ1-1; maybe TRBD1 (6 bases). Trimming shortened V by 0 bases and J by 2 bases, and 10 bases separated the two germline ends. The CDR3 spans 15 residues. Per the germline V gene, CDR1 is LGHNA and CDR2 is YNFKEQ.

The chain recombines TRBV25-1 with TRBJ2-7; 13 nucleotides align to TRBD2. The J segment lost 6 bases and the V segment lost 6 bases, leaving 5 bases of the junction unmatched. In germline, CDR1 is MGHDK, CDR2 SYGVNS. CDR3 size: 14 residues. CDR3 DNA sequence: TGTGCCAGCAGAGGACTAGCGGGAGTCGGCGAGCAGTACTTC. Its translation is CASRGLAGVGEQYF.

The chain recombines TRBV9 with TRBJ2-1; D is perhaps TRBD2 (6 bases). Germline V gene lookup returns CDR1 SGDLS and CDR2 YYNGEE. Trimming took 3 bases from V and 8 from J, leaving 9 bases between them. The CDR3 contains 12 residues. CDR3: CASSDLAHEQFF. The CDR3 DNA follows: TGTGCCAGCAGCGATCTAGCGCATGAGCAGTTCTTC.

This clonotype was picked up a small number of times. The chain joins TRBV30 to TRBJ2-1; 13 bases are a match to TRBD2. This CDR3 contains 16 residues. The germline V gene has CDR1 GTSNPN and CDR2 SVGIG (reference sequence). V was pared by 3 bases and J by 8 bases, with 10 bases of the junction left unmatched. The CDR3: CAWSLGLAGVRDEQFF. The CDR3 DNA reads TGTGCCTGGAGCCTCGGACTAGCGGGAGTGAGAGATGAGCAGTTCTTC.

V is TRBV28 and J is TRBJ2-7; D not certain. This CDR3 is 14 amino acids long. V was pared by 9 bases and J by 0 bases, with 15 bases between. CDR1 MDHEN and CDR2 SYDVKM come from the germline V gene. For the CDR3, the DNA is TGTGCCAGTAAAACGGCAGGTGCCTCCTACGAGCAGTACTTC. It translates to CASKTAGASYEQYF.

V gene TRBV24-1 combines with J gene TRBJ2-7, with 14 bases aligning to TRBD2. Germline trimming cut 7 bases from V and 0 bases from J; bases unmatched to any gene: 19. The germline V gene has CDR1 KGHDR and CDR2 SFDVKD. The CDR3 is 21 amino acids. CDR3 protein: CATSFPGLAGVGPADSYEQYF. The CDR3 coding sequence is TGTGCCACCAGCTTCCCGGGACTAGCGGGAGTGGGACCCGCGGACTCCTACGAGCAGTACTTC.

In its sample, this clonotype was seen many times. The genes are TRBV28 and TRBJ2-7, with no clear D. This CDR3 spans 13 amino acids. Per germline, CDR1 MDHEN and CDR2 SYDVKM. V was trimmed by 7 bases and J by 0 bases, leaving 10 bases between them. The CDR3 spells CASIRASSYEQYF. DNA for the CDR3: TGTGCCAGCATACGTGCGAGCTCCTACGAGCAGTACTTC.

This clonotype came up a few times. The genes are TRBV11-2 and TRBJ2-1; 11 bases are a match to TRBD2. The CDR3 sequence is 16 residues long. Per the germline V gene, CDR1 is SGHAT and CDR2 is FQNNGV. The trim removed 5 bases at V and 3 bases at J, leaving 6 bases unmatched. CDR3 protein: CASSPRLAGLYNEQFF. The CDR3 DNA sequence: TGTGCCAGCAGCCCGCGACTAGCGGGACTCTACAATGAGCAGTTCTTC.

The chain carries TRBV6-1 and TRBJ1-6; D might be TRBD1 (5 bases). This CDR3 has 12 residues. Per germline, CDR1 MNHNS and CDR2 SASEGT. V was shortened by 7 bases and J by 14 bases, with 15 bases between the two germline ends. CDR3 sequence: CASMGGTYTLHF. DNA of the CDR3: TGTGCCAGCATGGGGGGAACCTACACCCTCCACTTT.

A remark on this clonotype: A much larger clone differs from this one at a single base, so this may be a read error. The CDR3 DNA sequence: TGTGCCAGCAGTCTCTGGACTAGCGGCACAGATACGCAGTATTTT. As protein: CASSLWTSGTDTQYF. The genes are TRBV12-3 or TRBV12-4 and TRBJ2-3; 9 nucleotides agree with TRBD2. Trimming took 5 bases from V and 1 from J; bases not matched to a gene: 4. The CDR3 has 15 amino acids.